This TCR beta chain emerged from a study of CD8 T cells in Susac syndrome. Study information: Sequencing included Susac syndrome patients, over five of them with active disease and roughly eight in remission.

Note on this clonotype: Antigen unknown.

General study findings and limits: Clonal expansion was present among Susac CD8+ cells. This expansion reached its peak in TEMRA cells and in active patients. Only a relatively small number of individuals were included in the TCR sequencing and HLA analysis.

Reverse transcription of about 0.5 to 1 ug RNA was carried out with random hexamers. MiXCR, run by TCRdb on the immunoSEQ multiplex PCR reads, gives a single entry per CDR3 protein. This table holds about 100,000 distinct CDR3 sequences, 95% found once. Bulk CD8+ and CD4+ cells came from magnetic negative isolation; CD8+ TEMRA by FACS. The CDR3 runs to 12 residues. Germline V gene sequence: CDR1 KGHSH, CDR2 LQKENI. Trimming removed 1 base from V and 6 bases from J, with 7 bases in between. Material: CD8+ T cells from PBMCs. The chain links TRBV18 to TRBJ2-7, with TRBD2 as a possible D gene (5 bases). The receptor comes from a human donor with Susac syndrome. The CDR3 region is CASSPRESEQYF. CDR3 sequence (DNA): TGTGCCAGCTCACCACGGGAGTCCGAGCAGTACTTC.